Each of the 14 T cell receptor beta chains below was sequenced from the same sample in a study of blood T cell repertoires in COVID-19. Sequencing used immunoSEQ multiplex PCR; TCRdb keeps in-frame clones, though not all of them. This repertoire shows 200,000 to 250,000 clones, about four fifths found once; its top ten account for around 3.5%. Material for sequencing was PBMCs or T cells enriched from blood (not recorded which). These receptors all come from a woman in her thirties or forties who had been exposed to COVID-19.

The chain links TRBV27 to TRBJ1-5; possible D gene TRBD1, 5 bases. The germline V gene has CDR1 MNHEY and CDR2 SMNVEV (reference sequence). Trimming shortened V by 1 base and J by 3 bases, and 10 bases separated the two germline ends. The CDR3 contains 15 residues. CDR3 nucleotides: TGTGCCAGCAGTTTATTGGGGGGGATCAATCAGCCCCAGCATTTT. Translation gives CASSLLGGINQPQHF.

This rearrangement joins TRBV3-1 (or the pseudogene TRBV3-2) to TRBJ2-5; 7 bases line up with TRBD2. With V trimmed by 4 bases and J by 1 base, 9 bases remained unmatched. The CDR3 spans 16 residues. From germline, CDR1 is LGHDT and CDR2 YNNKEL (reference sequence). The CDR3 DNA follows: TGTGCCAGCAGCCGGGGGAGACTAGCTGGCCAAGAGACCCAGTACTTC. Translating it yields CASSRGRLAGQETQYF.

This chain links TRBV5-6 with TRBJ2-1, with TRBD2 matching over 7 bases. The V and J ends lost 6 bases and 4 bases, in that order; junction bases with no gene match: 16. The V gene's germline CDR1 is SGHDT and CDR2 YYEEEE. The CDR3 is 17 amino acids. The CDR3 loop reads CASNSHSGRGSYNEQFF. CDR3 bases: TGTGCCAGCAATTCGCACTCGGGGCGGGGGTCTTACAATGAGCAGTTCTTC.

The chain has TRBV9 and TRBJ1-3, with D unresolved. V was trimmed by 4 bases and J by 4 bases, leaving 12 bases between them. CDR1 and CDR2 from the germline V gene are SGDLS and YYNGEE. This CDR3 region has 14 residues. DNA of the CDR3: TGTGCCAGCAGCACGGGTAAAGTCGGAAACACCATATATTTT. Protein sequence: CASSTGKVGNTIYF.

This clone was counted only a few times. This chain connects TRBV6-5 to TRBJ2-7, with D possibly matching TRBD1 (6 bases). V lost 8 bases and J lost 1, with 12 bases in between. Germline V gene lookup returns CDR1 MNHEY and CDR2 SVGAGI. The CDR3 consists of 13 residues. The CDR3 is CASSDSRSYEQYF. The CDR3 DNA is TGTGCCAGCTCGGACAGTCGGTCCTACGAGCAGTACTTC.

The gene calls are TRBV6-1 and TRBJ1-1; D remains ambiguous. The CDR3 has 13 residues. Trimming removed 2 bases at V and 5 bases at J, with 9 bases between. The V gene's germline CDR1 is MNHNS and CDR2 SASEGT. The CDR3 loop reads CASSELRRTEAFF. The CDR3 DNA reads as TGTGCCAGCAGTGAATTGAGGCGGACTGAAGCTTTCTTT.

The chain carries TRBV7-3 and TRBJ2-2; TRBD2 might be the D (6 bases). The V gene lost 2 bases and the J gene lost 7 bases, with 17 bases spanning the gap. The CDR3 loop spans 16 amino acids. Germline assignment: CDR1 SGHTA and CDR2 FQGTGA. CDR3 region: CASSLLSGGGGGELFF. CDR3 in DNA: TGTGCCAGCAGCTTACTGTCTGGGGGAGGCGGCGGGGAGCTGTTTTTT.

A single count supports this clone. V is TRBV7-2 and J is TRBJ1-4; the D gene is possibly TRBD1 (6 bases). This CDR3 has 15 residues. Trimming shortened V by 5 bases and J by 3 bases, and 13 bases separated the two germline ends. From germline, CDR1 is SGHTA and CDR2 FQGNSA. The chain's CDR3 is CASSPRGNANEKLFF. Written as DNA, the CDR3 is TGTGCCAGCAGCCCCAGGGGCAATGCTAATGAAAAACTGTTTTTT.

V and J are TRBV5-1 and TRBJ2-2, with TRBD1 as a possible D gene (6 bases). Germline values: CDR1 SGHRS, CDR2 YFSETQ. V lost 0 bases and J lost 4, with 10 bases in between. The CDR3 is made up of 15 amino acids. The CDR3 nucleotides are TGCGCCAGCAGCTTGGCAGGGGCGTCCACCGGGGAGCTGTTTTTT. This encodes CASSLAGASTGELFF.

The chain employs TRBV5-6 and TRBJ1-6; 11 bases match TRBD1. CDR1 SGHDT and CDR2 YYEEEE come from the germline V gene. V dropped 5 bases and J dropped 9; count of bases not matched to a gene: 10. The CDR3 totals 16 residues. CDR3 sequence (DNA): TGTGCCAGCAGTTCCGGGACAGGGGGGTTCACTTCACCCCTCCACTTT. Translated: CASSSGTGGFTSPLHF.

The rearrangement uses TRBV19 and TRBJ2-1; TRBD1 agrees at 7 bases. The germline gives CDR1 LNHDA, CDR2 SQIVND (reference sequence). This CDR3 has 17 amino acids. Trimming at V came to 3 bases and at J to 0 bases, leaving 8 bases not matched to a gene. The CDR3 coding sequence is TGTGCCAGTAGTATCCCGGTAAGACAGGGCTCCTACAATGAGCAGTTCTTC. Translation gives CASSIPVRQGSYNEQFF.

This chain connects TRBV6-5 to TRBJ2-2; TRBD1 might be the D (6 bases). Germline loops: CDR1 MNHEY, CDR2 SVGAGI. Trimming removed 2 bases from V and 3 bases from J, with 10 bases in between. This CDR3 is built from 15 residues. CDR3 DNA sequence: TGTGCCAGCAGTTACGAACAGGGTGACACCGGGGAGCTGTTTTTT. Protein sequence: CASSYEQGDTGELFF.

V usage is TRBV7-2 and J usage is TRBJ1-1; D is unresolved. Looked up from germline, CDR1 is SGHTA and CDR2 is FQGNSA. This CDR3 has 13 residues. V was shortened by 3 bases and J by 5 bases, with 10 bases between the two germline ends. As DNA, the CDR3 is TGTGCCAGCAGCTTCACGGAGGTAACTGAAGCTTTCTTT. This codes for CASSFTEVTEAFF.

This chain links TRBV19 with TRBJ1-2; tentatively, D is TRBD1 (6 bases). V was shortened by 1 base and J by 2 bases, with 8 bases between the two germline ends. The CDR3 sequence is 14 residues long. Germline assignment: CDR1 LNHDA and CDR2 SQIVND (reference sequence). CDR3 DNA: TGTGCCAGTAGTATAGGGACAGCAAACTATGGCTACACCTTC. Translating it yields CASSIGTANYGYTF.